These 5 T cell receptor beta chains were sequenced from one sample in a study of vaccination and CD4 T cells after COVID-19. Treatment defined: roughly ten-day PBMC culture with coronavirus spike peptide pools or control peptides (ViraFEST assay). The antigens these receptors bind are not known. The Oncomine TCR Beta short-read assay sequenced DNA from cultured CD4+ T cells. Each CDR3 protein gets one entry after TCRdb re-called the PCR reads with MiXCR. This repertoire shows under 3,500 distinct CDR3 sequences, roughly 26% found once; its top ten account for around 21%. The source material was CD4+ T cells from blood, cultured in vitro, sampled after SARS-CoV-2 vaccination. The receptors originated from a human donor who had recovered from COVID-19.

The count of this clonotype is one. V is TRBV19 and J is TRBJ1-2, with 11 bases fitting TRBD1. Trimming at V came to 3 bases and at J to 14 bases, leaving 11 bases not matched to a gene. Germline V gene sequence: CDR1 LNHDA, CDR2 SQIVND (reference sequence). The length of the CDR3 is 14 residues. CDR3 in DNA: TGTGCCAGTAGTATGACGGACAGGGGGCCCCTGAATACCTTC. Protein product: CASSMTDRGPLNTF.

This clonotype has more than one count but fewer than ten. The chain recombines TRBV6-2 or TRBV6-3 with TRBJ2-2; D is unresolved. Trimming left V 5 bases short and J 6 bases short, with 13 bases between. Germline V CDR1 and CDR2: MNHEY, SVGEGT. The CDR3 covers 14 residues. CDR3 bases: TGTGCCAGCAGTCCACGAACCAGATCCGGGGAGCTGTTTTTT. Protein sequence: CASSPRTRSGELFF.

This clonotype is deemed medium-sized (0.01 to 0.1%). For the CDR3, the DNA is TGTGCCAGCAGTACCACCGGGACAGTCCCCTACGAGCAGTACTTC. Protein product: CASSTTGTVPYEQYF. The V call is TRBV27, the J call TRBJ2-7, with TRBD1 matching over 7 bases. The CDR3 loop spans 15 amino acids. V lost 5 bases and J lost 2; bases outside the gene matches: 9. Germline CDR1 reads MNHEY; CDR2 reads SMNVEV (reference sequence).

Comments on this clonotype: A read error likely explains this, since a far larger clone differs by one base. The genes are TRBV10-3 and TRBJ2-5; 7 bases map to TRBD1. The CDR3 has 16 amino acids. Losses at the gene ends were 5 bases for V and 4 bases for J; bases not matched to a gene: 13. From germline, CDR1 is ENHRY and CDR2 SYGVKD. This CDR3 is CAISSWRTGTGETQYF. CDR3 DNA: TGTGCCATCAGTTCATGGAGGACAGGAACGGGAGAGACCCAGTACTTC.

A word on this clonotype: A much bigger clone sits one base away, suggesting this may be a read error. This chain links TRBV7-2 with TRBJ2-7, with 9 positions matching TRBD1. Per the germline V gene, CDR1 is SGHTA and CDR2 is FQGNSA. The CDR3 contains 15 residues. The CDR3 loop is CVSSRDRVSSYEQYF. The CDR3 coding sequence is TGTGTCAGCAGCAGGGACAGGGTTTCCTCCTACGAGCAGTACTTC. Drawing the rest from reference TRBV7-2 and TRBJ2-7, the complete variable domain is GAGVSQSPSNKVTEKGKDVELRCDPISGHTALYWYRQSLGQGLEFLIYFQGNSAPDKSGLPSDRFSAERTGGSVSTLTIQRTQQEDSAVYLCVSSRDRVSSYEQYFGPGTRLTVT.